These 15 T cell receptor beta chains were all obtained from the same sample, sequenced in a study of PD-1 blockade in classical Hodgkin lymphoma. As to time point: cycle 4 day 1 (C4D1), after 6 weeks of nivolumab. Each patient's relapse followed autologous stem cell transplantation, and brentuximab vedotin exposure varied. TCRdb's copy holds only in-frame clones and misses some; the assay was immunoSEQ multiplex PCR. The data show about 89,000 clones, about nine tenths seen once. The source was peripheral blood mononuclear cells (PBMCs), collected before the fourth cycle of nivolumab. The source of these receptors is a human donor with classical Hodgkin lymphoma.

The chain couples TRBV6-5 to TRBJ1-1; D gene uncertain. Trimming cost V 7 bases and J 6 bases, with 12 bases left between them. The CDR3 is made up of 12 amino acids. CDR1 MNHEY and CDR2 SVGAGI come from the germline V gene. CDR3 sequence: CASTVPGSEAFF. Written as DNA, the CDR3 is TGTGCCAGCACCGTCCCGGGCTCTGAAGCTTTCTTT.

This clone was observed a single time. The chain uses TRBV29-1 and TRBJ2-1; 10 bases fit TRBD1. Per germline, CDR1 SQVTM and CDR2 ANQGSEA. The trim removed 7 bases at V and 7 bases at J, leaving 13 bases unmatched. The CDR3 has 15 residues. The CDR3 nucleotides read TGCAGCGCCAACCTTCGGGACAGGGGAGTTAATGAGCAGTTCTTC. Its translation: CSANLRDRGVNEQFF.

The V gene is TRBV5-6, the J gene TRBJ1-1, with D perhaps matching TRBD1 (6 bases). V was pared by 0 bases and J by 4 bases, with 10 bases between. The CDR3 has 14 amino acids. The germline gives CDR1 SGHDT, CDR2 YYEEEE. The CDR3 loop reads CASSLVGGITEAFF. The CDR3 bases are TGTGCCAGCAGCTTGGTAGGGGGTATCACTGAAGCTTTCTTT. Looking up the rest from reference TRBV5-6 and TRBJ1-1 gives the full variable domain: DAGVTQSPTHLIKTRGQQVTLRCSPKSGHDTVSWYQQALGQGPQFIFQYYEEEERQRGNFPDRFSGHQFPNYSSELNVNALLLGDSALYLCASSLVGGITEAFFGQGTRLTVV.

The chain is built from TRBV28 and TRBJ1-1; the D is unclear. The germline V gene has CDR1 MDHEN and CDR2 SYDVKM. V lost 10 bases and J 1 base, leaving 10 bases between the germline ends. The CDR3 is 12 amino acids. DNA for the CDR3: TGTGCCACCGGCGCGGGGAACACTGAAGCTTTCTTT. This encodes CATGAGNTEAFF.

This chain connects TRBV18 to TRBJ2-2; D is uncertain. Germline CDR1 reads KGHSH; CDR2 reads LQKENI. V lost 3 bases to trimming and J lost 7 bases, with 6 bases between them. This CDR3 comprises 12 residues. The CDR3 bases are TGTGCCAGCTCACCTCGAATCGGGGAGCTGTTTTTT. The encoded protein is CASSPRIGELFF.

This chain uses TRBV4-3 with TRBJ2-7; 7 bases are shared with TRBD1. V gave up 4 bases and J gave up 2 bases; unmatched junction bases: 2. The CDR3 runs 13 residues. From germline, CDR1 is LGHNA and CDR2 YSLEER. The CDR3 here is CASSLGTAYEQYF. In DNA form, the CDR3 reads TGCGCCAGCAGCCTCGGGACAGCCTACGAGCAGTACTTC.

Here the CDR3 DNA reads TGTGCCAGCAGCTTACCCCTAGTGGACCGGGGGACCCAGTACTTC. Translation gives CASSLPLVDRGTQYF. This rearrangement joins TRBV7-9 to TRBJ2-5; tentatively, D is TRBD2 (5 bases). Trimming pared 2 bases from V and 7 bases from J, leaving 17 bases between. The CDR3 extends over 15 amino acids. Per the germline V gene, CDR1 is SEHNR and CDR2 is FQNEAQ (reference sequence). Full variable domain (rest looked up from reference TRBV7-9 and TRBJ2-5): DTGVSQNPRHKITKRGQNVTFRCDPISEHNRLYWYRQTLGQGPEFLTYFQNEAQLEKSRLLSDRFSAERPKGSFSTLEIQRTEQGDSAMYLCASSLPLVDRGTQYFGPGTRLLVL.

This chain joins TRBV30 and TRBJ2-1; D remains unclear. The V gene's germline CDR1 is GTSNPN and CDR2 SVGIG (reference sequence). V was cut by 3 bases and J by 0 bases, with 12 bases left in between. This CDR3 is 15 amino acids long. The CDR3 here is CAWRRLTSSYNEQFF. Here the CDR3 DNA reads TGTGCCTGGAGACGTCTTACGAGCTCCTACAATGAGCAGTTCTTC.

This clone appeared once. This chain links TRBV14 with TRBJ2-4; 7 positions match TRBD1. J gave up 6 bases and V 6 bases, and 2 bases lay outside the gene matches. In germline, CDR1 is SGHDN, CDR2 FVKESK. This CDR3 is 12 amino acids long. The CDR3 DNA is TGTGCCAGCAGTAGGGACAGAAACATTCAGTACTTC. It encodes CASSRDRNIQYF. The full variable domain, its missing parts supplied by reference TRBV14 and TRBJ2-4, is EAGVTQFPSHSVIEKGQTVTLRCDPISGHDNLYWYRRVMGKEIKFLLHFVKESKQDESGMPNNRFLAERTGGTYSTLKVQPAELEDSGVYFCASSRDRNIQYFGAGTRLSVL.

This clone was observed once. The CDR3 spells CASSVEKSSYNEQFF. DNA of the CDR3: TGTGCCAGCAGTGTAGAAAAAAGCTCCTACAATGAGCAGTTCTTC. The gene calls are TRBV6-1 and TRBJ2-1; D is uncertain. The length of the CDR3 is 15 residues. The ends were cut back, 4 bases at V and 0 bases at J, with 10 bases in the middle. Germline V gene lookup returns CDR1 MNHNS and CDR2 SASEGT.

J is TRBJ1-2 and V is TRBV7-9, with 7 bases aligning to TRBD1. V was pared by 3 bases and J by 10 bases, with 5 bases of the junction left unmatched. This CDR3 region has 12 residues. Germline CDR1 SEHNR, CDR2 FQNEAQ (reference sequence). Here the CDR3 DNA reads TGTGCCAGCAGCTTGGAGGAGGGGGCCTACACCTTC. This codes for CASSLEEGAYTF.

The chain recombines TRBV7-2 with TRBJ1-3, with D possibly TRBD1 on 5 matching bases. CDR3 length: 15 residues. Trimming cost V 3 bases and J 4 bases, with 13 bases left between them. CDR1 and CDR2 from the germline V gene are SGHTA and FQGNSA. The CDR3 region has the DNA TGTGCCAGCAGCTTCGGGGGGAATCTCGGAAACACCATATATTTT. Residues: CASSFGGNLGNTIYF.

Note on this clone: Other nucleotide sequences from this sample produce the same CDR3. This chain joins TRBV7-9 and TRBJ2-7; the match to TRBD1 covers 7 bases. The V and J ends lost 1 base and 2 bases, in that order; junction bases with no gene match: 5. Germline CDR1 reads SEHNR; CDR2 reads FQNEAQ (reference sequence). The CDR3 sequence is 15 residues long. The CDR3 DNA reads TGTGCCAGCAGCTTAGGGCAGGGGGTGCCCTACGAGCAGTACTTC. It encodes CASSLGQGVPYEQYF.

The chain employs TRBV6-5 and TRBJ1-2; D remains unclear. The V gene's germline CDR1 is MNHEY and CDR2 SVGAGI. With 6 bases removed from V and 3 bases from J, the gap between germline ends came to 14 bases. This CDR3 region has 14 residues. DNA of the CDR3: TGTGCCAGCAGGCTGGAGGGTGATTACTATGGCTACACCTTC. Residues: CASRLEGDYYGYTF.

For the CDR3, the DNA is TGTGCCAGCAGCCATCCAGGGTACTCCTACAATGAGCAGTTCTTC. Translated: CASSHPGYSYNEQFF. V is TRBV5-8 and J is TRBJ2-1, with a tentative D call TRBD1 (5 bases). V dropped 4 bases and J dropped 0 bases, with 11 bases sitting between them. Per the germline V gene, CDR1 is SGHTS and CDR2 is YDEGEE. This CDR3 has 15 residues.